This TCR beta chain came from a study of cytomegalovirus exposure and HLA in healthy donors. General observations from the study: A later analysis reported that several of the most significant clusters appeared to be linked to common viral pathogens, among them Epstein-Barr virus.

V was shortened by 2 bases and J by 3 bases, with 10 bases between the two germline ends. This CDR3 is 14 amino acids long. The germline V gene has CDR1 SGHTA and CDR2 FQGNSA. A word on this clone: Its antigen is undetermined.

Primers included in the PCR were 60 Vbeta and 13 Jbeta primers. Only in-frame clones appear in the TCRdb table, and some are missing; sequencing was by immunoSEQ multiplex PCR. This table has 110,000 to 150,000 clones, 60% to 80% appearing once. This receptor was taken from a man between 18 and 29 years old in good health and CMV-seronegative. Sequencing input: PBMCs. The V and J genes are TRBV7-2 and TRBJ1-1; D may be TRBD1 (5 bases). CDR3 sequence: CASSLSGGDTEAFF. For the CDR3, the DNA is TGTGCCAGCAGCTTATCGGGGGGAGACACTGAAGCTTTCTTT.